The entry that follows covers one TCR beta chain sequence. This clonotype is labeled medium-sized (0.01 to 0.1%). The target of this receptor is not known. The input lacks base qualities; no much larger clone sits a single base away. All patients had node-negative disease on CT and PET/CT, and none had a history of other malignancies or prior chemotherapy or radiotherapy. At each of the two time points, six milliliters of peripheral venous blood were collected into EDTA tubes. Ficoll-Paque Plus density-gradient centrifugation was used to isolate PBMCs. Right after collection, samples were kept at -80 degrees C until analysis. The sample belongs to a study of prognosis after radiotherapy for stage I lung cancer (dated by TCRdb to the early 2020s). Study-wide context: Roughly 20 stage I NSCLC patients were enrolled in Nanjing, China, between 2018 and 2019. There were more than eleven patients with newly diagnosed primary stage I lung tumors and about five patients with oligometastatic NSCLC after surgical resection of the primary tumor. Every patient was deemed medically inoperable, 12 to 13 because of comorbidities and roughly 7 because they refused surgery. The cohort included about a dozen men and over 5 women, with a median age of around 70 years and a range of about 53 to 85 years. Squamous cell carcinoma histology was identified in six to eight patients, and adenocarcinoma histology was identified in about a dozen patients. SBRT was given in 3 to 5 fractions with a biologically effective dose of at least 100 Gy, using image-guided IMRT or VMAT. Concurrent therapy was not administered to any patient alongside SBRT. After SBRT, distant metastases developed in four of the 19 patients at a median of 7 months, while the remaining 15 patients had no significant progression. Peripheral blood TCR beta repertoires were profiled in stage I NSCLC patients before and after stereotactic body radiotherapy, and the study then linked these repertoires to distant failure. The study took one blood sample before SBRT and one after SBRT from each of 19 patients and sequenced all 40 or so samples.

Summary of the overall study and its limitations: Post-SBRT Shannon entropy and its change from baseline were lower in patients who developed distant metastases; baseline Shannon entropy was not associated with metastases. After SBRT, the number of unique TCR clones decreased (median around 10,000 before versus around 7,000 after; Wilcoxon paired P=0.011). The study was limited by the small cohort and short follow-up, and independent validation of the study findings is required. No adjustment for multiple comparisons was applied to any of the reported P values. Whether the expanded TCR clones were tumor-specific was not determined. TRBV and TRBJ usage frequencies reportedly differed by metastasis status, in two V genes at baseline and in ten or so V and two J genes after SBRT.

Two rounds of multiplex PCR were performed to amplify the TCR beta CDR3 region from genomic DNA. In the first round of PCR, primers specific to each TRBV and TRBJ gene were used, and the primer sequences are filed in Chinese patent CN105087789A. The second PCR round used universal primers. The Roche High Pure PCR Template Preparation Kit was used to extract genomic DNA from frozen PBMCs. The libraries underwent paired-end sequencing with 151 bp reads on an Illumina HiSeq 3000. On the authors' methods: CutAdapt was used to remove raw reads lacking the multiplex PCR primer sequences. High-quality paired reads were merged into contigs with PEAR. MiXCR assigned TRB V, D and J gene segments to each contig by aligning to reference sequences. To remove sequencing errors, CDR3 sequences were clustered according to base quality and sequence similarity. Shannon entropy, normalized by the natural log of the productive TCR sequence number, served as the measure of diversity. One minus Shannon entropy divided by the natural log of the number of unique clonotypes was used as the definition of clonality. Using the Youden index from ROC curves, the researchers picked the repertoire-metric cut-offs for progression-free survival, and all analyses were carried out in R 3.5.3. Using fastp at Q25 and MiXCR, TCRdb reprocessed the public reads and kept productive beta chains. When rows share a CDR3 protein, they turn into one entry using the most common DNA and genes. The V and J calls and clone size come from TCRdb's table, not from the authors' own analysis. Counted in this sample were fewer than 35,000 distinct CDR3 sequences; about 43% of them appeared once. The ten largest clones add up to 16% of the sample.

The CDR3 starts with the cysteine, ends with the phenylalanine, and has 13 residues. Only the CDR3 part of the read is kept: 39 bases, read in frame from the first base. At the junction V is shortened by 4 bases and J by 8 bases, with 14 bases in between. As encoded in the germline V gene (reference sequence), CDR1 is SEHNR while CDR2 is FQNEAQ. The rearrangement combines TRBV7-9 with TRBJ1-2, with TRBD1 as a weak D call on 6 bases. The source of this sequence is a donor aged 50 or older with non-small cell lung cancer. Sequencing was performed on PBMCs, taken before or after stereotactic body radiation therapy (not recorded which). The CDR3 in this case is CASSSQGGEGYTF. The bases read TGTGCCAGCAGCTCACAGGGTGGCGAGGGCTACACCTTC.